The T cell receptor (beta chain) under discussion was sequenced for a study of human T cells and chemical hapten exposure (dated by TCRdb to the early 2020s). Looking at the study overall: Libraries were pooled for sequencing, and variation in per-sample TCR yields was attributed mainly to small differences in library volumes within the pool. The study tracked peripheral blood TCR repertoire changes in vivo during primary and secondary sensitization to the hapten diphenylcyclopropenone (DPC) in alopecia patients. Study-wide conclusions, independent of this receptor: Repeated subsampling changed both the strength of the expansion versus patch-test correlation and the threshold at which that correlation became significant. The number of TCRs above 1 in 1000 frequency did not change with DPC sensitization; there was no evidence of global repertoire structure alterations.

Only a few counts were recorded for this clonotype. Its specific antigen is unknown. No per-base quality is available; no much larger clone lies one base away. Total RNA was extracted from unfractionated whole blood that had been collected in Tempus Blood RNA tubes. As TCR sequencing controls, five or six healthy volunteers were used, with blood taken at day 0, 2 weeks and 6 weeks. V lost 6 bases and J lost 3 bases, and the count of bases not matched to a germline gene is 5. The germline V gene gives CDR1 as SQVTM and CDR2 as ANQGSEA. The CDR3, cysteine through phenylalanine, is 14 amino acids long. Only the CDR3 part of the read is kept: 42 bases, read in frame from the first base. During library preparation, unique molecular identifiers were attached to individual cDNA molecules so that TCRs could be counted quantitatively and reproducibly. From each blood RNA sample, both TCR alpha and TCR beta chains were sequenced. The paper's data handling went like this. The median number of TCRs per sample was 85,000 to 100,000, ranging from about 23,224 to 700,000. V, J and CDR3 annotation of the TCR reads was performed with the Decombinator software suite. To make PS versus PT1 abundance plots, every sample was subsampled to the same number of TCRs (28,000). Expanded TCRs were defined as absent before sensitization and observed at least eight times at the 2-week time point. The raw public reads went through TCRdb reprocessing: fastp at Q25, MiXCR clone calling, in-frame beta chains kept. Rows are combined by CDR3 protein, so each entry shows the most common genes and DNA. What appears here as the V and J calls and clone size reflects TCRdb's work, not the paper's. This sample gives 120,000 or so distinct CDR3 sequences in total; less than 10% of them show up just once. 1.4% of the sample goes to the ten largest clones.

The chain employs TRBV29-1 and TRBJ1-4; TRBD1 agrees with 9 junctional bases. The source of this sequence is a human donor in good health. Some clones in this sample may be carry-over from other donors' samples. Donor details come from another sample of the same person, matched by shared clones. The sequenced sample consisted of whole blood. CDR3 sequence: CSVRDRAANEKLFF. The nucleotide sequence reads TGCAGCGTGCGGGACAGGGCGGCTAATGAAAAACTGTTTTTT.